This passage covers 3 T cell receptor beta chains from one sample sequenced in a study of naive and memory T cell subsets (dated by TCRdb to 2015 to 2018). The library was produced with UMI-ligation and nested PCR. Sequencing instrument: Illumina MiSeq. The beta constant-region primer was an equimolar mix of two oligonucleotides covering both TRBC1 and TRBC2. Through fastp at Q25 and MiXCR, TCRdb rebuilt clones from the public reads, retaining in-frame beta chains. One record per CDR3 amino acid sequence lists the most common genes and DNA. The sample table contains 130,000 to 150,000 distinct CDR3 sequences; only one count was recorded for 15% to 20% of them. The top ten hold roughly 0.14% of the sample. The specimen was naive CD4+ T cells from blood. The sample's cell subset or site label, in plain terms: naive T cells, CD45RA high CD27+. These receptors were taken from a human donor in good health.

This clonotype was seen only a few times. This chain connects TRBV7-2 to TRBJ2-4; tentatively, D is TRBD2 (6 bases). Germline V gives CDR1 SGHTA, CDR2 FQGNSA. V was clipped by 3 bases and J by 1 base, with 10 bases between them. This CDR3 is built from 15 residues. CDR3 protein: CASSFWGVAKNIQYF. CDR3 in DNA: TGTGCCAGCAGCTTTTGGGGGGTGGCCAAAAACATTCAGTACTTC.

This clonotype was counted between two and nine times. The rearrangement links TRBV18 to TRBJ2-2; the match to TRBD2 covers 7 bases. Germline V CDR1 and CDR2: KGHSH, LQKENI. J was trimmed by 4 bases and V by 3 bases; bases with no gene match: 11. This CDR3 has 17 residues. The CDR3: CASSPAVSGGSTGELFF. CDR3 bases: TGTGCCAGCTCACCGGCCGTTTCGGGAGGAAGCACCGGGGAGCTGTTTTTT. Supplemented by reference TRBV18 and TRBJ2-2, the full variable domain reads NAGVMQNPRHLVRRRGQEARLRCSPMKGHSHVYWYRQLPEEGLKFMVYLQKENIIDESGMPKERFSAEFPKEGPSILRIQQVVRGDSAAYFCASSPAVSGGSTGELFFGEGSRLTVL.

The rearrangement uses TRBV6-5 and TRBJ1-2; unclear D gene. Trimming removed 0 bases at V and 5 bases at J, with 13 bases between. The CDR3 runs to 15 residues. Germline-derived CDR1 and CDR2 are MNHEY and SVGAGI. CDR3 nucleotides: TGTGCCAGCAGTTACTCAGGCGGTGATCGGTATGGCTACACCTTC. Protein product: CASSYSGGDRYGYTF.